This is a list of T cell receptor beta chains from one sample in a study of blood T cell repertoires in COVID-19. Assay: immunoSEQ multiplex PCR; the TCRdb copy retains only in-frame clones and omits some. Counted here are 230,000 or so clones, roughly 89% occurring once; the ten biggest clones make up around 2.3%. Sequencing was carried out using peripheral blood. These receptors were taken from an older woman with COVID-19, enrolled during active disease. CDR3s include the opening cysteine and the closing phenylalanine or tryptophan. A D gene is named only where the DNA matches it firmly. A clone size is listed for some rows: how often the clone was seen (once, few, many), or a class if it is expanded.

j_gene | abundance | d_gene | v_gene | CDR3nt | CDR3aa
TRBJ1-2 | - | - | TRBV12-5 | TGTGCTAGTGGTTTGGTTCTCGGGGGATCTAACTATGGCTACACCTTC | CASGLVLGGSNYGYTF
TRBJ2-7 | - | TRBD1 | TRBV2 | TGTGCCAGCCGGGACAGGTACGAGCAGTACTTC | CASRDRYEQYF
TRBJ1-2 | - | - | TRBV5-1 | TGCGCCAGCAGCTCGAGATTAGGGGTCGGCTACACCTTC | CASSSRLGVGYTF
TRBJ2-7 | once | - | TRBV29-1 | TGCAGCGTTTACCAGGGATCTCGTTACGAGCAGTACTTC | CSVYQGSRYEQYF
TRBJ2-1 | - | TRBD1 | TRBV5-1 | TGCGCCAGCAGCCTGCACGGACAGGGCGATGAGCAGTTCTTC | CASSLHGQGDEQFF
TRBJ2-3 | - | TRBD2 | TRBV9 | TGTGCCAGCAGCCTAAAAGCGGGGGGGAGCACAGATACGCAGTATTTT | CASSLKAGGSTDTQYF
TRBJ1-2 | - | - | TRBV5-4 | TGTGCCAGCAGCTTGGGGCAGGGTAACTATGGCTACACCTTC | CASSLGQGNYGYTF
TRBJ1-4 | - | - | TRBV10-3 | TGTGCCATCAGTGAGAGCGTCAGGGGCAGTGAAAAACTGTTTTTT | CAISESVRGSEKLFF
TRBJ1-4 | - | TRBD1 | TRBV25-1 | TGTGCCAGCAGTGGGCTGGACAGGGCCGAAAAACTGTTTTTT | CASSGLDRAEKLFF
TRBJ2-2 | - | - | TRBV7-3 | TGTGCCAGCAGCTTAAGGACACCCGAGAACACCGGGGAGCTGTTTTTT | CASSLRTPENTGELFF
TRBJ2-3 | once | - | TRBV5-1 | TGCGCCAGCAGCTTAGCTGAACCAAGCACAGATACGCAGTATTTT | CASSLAEPSTDTQYF
TRBJ2-1 | - | TRBD2 | TRBV7-6 | TGTGCCAGCAGCTTAGAGGGGGGACTAGCATCGTTCGAGCAGTTCTTC | CASSLEGGLASFEQFF
TRBJ1-3 | - | - | TRBV6-6 | TGTGCCAGCGGGGGCGCAGGGCCTGGAAACACCATATATTTT | CASGGAGPGNTIYF
TRBJ1-2 | - | - | TRBV27 | TGTGCCAGCAGACAGGGCGGCTATGGCTACACCTTC | CASRQGGYGYTF
TRBJ2-1 | - | TRBD2 | TRBV25-1 | TGTGCCAGCAGGACTAGCGGGGGATATGAGCAGTTCTTC | CASRTSGGYEQFF
TRBJ1-1 | - | - | TRBV27 | TGTGCCAGCAGCCCGGCCTCAGGTAACACTGAAGCTTTCTTT | CASSPASGNTEAFF
TRBJ2-1 | once | - | TRBV5-4 | TGTGCCAGCAGCTCTCGGAGGGACTCCTACAATGAGCAGTTCTTC | CASSSRRDSYNEQFF
TRBJ2-7 | - | - | TRBV4-1 | TGCGCCAGCAGCCAAGATTTGCGGGACAGCCCCTACGAGCAGTACTTC | CASSQDLRDSPYEQYF
TRBJ1-1 | - | TRBD1 | TRBV5-1 | TGCGCCAGCACGGGGACAGGGCTGAACACTGAAGCTTTCTTT | CASTGTGLNTEAFF
TRBJ2-2 | once | - | TRBV4-1 | TGCGCCAGCAGCCCCGGGGGACGGGGCATCGGGGAGCTGTTTTTT | CASSPGGRGIGELFF
TRBJ1-2 | - | - | TRBV3-1/TRBV3-2 | TGTGCCAGCAGCCAAGATTTGTCGGCGGCTGCGACTAGAGGCTACACCTTC | CASSQDLSAAATRGYTF
TRBJ2-2 | once | - | TRBV9 | TGTGCCAGCAGCGTTTCGGACAGGAACACCGGGGAGCTGTTTTTT | CASSVSDRNTGELFF
TRBJ2-1 | - | TRBD2 | TRBV25-1 | TGTGCCAGCAGTGGGACTAGCGGGGGGGTGGTGAATGAGCAGTTCTTC | CASSGTSGGVVNEQFF
TRBJ2-3 | - | - | TRBV9 | TGTGCCAGCAGCGTAGCACTAGGCACAGATACGCAGTATTTT | CASSVALGTDTQYF
TRBJ2-3 | - | TRBD2 | TRBV5-1 | TGCGCCAGCAGCTTGTCGGGGGGAGTAGATACGCAGTATTTT | CASSLSGGVDTQYF
TRBJ2-3 | - | - | TRBV6-5 | TGTGCCACCATACCGCCGGGGGATTCGGATACGCAGTATTTT | CATIPPGDSDTQYF
TRBJ1-1 | - | TRBD1 | TRBV5-1 | TGCGCCAGCAGCTGGGACCCAACAGGGGAGGCAGCTTTCTTT | CASSWDPTGEAAFF
TRBJ1-1 | - | TRBD1 | TRBV5-5 | TGTGCCAGCAGCTTGACAGGGGGCAACACTGAAGCTTTCTTT | CASSLTGGNTEAFF
TRBJ2-4 | - | - | TRBV7-2 | TGTGCCAGCAGCCCTGGGCCCGCCTCGTTGGGCATTCAGTACTTC | CASSPGPASLGIQYF
TRBJ1-1 | - | TRBD1 | TRBV6-5 | TGTGCCAGCAGCCAGGGGGCAGTGAACACTGAAGCTTTCTTT | CASSQGAVNTEAFF
TRBJ2-1 | - | - | TRBV4-1 | TGCGCCAGCAGCCGAACCGGGACTTCTTACAATGAGCAGTTCTTC | CASSRTGTSYNEQFF
TRBJ2-3 | - | - | TRBV9 | TGTGCCAGCAGCGTAGGGGCGAATTCAGGCACAGATACGCAGTATTTT | CASSVGANSGTDTQYF
TRBJ1-2 | - | - | TRBV7-8 | TGTGCCAGCAGCTTCCTAGTCAGGGCTGGCTATGGCTACACCTTC | CASSFLVRAGYGYTF
TRBJ1-1 | once | - | TRBV6-4 | TGTGCCAGCAGGCAACAGGCAGGGGTAAACACTGAAGCTTTCTTT | CASRQQAGVNTEAFF
TRBJ2-5 | - | - | TRBV27 | TGTGCCAGCAGTTTCGACAGGAAAGAGACCCAGTACTTC | CASSFDRKETQYF
TRBJ1-2 | - | TRBD1 | TRBV7-8 | TGTGCCAGCAGCCGAGACAGGGGCACTGTCGGCTACACCTTC | CASSRDRGTVGYTF
TRBJ2-3 | - | - | TRBV18 | TGTGCCAGCTCCGACACCACAGATACGCAGTATTTT | CASSDTTDTQYF
TRBJ2-5 | - | TRBD1 | TRBV7-9 | TGTGCCAGCAGCTTAACAGGGGGCTCGGGTGAGACCCAGTACTTC | CASSLTGGSGETQYF
TRBJ1-5 | - | - | TRBV6-4 | TGTGCCAGCAGTGACACCGGGGATCAGCCCCAGCATTTT | CASSDTGDQPQHF
TRBJ1-3 | - | TRBD1 | TRBV5-6 | TGTGCCAGCAGCTCGGCCGGGACAGGGGCTGGAAACACCATATATTTT | CASSSAGTGAGNTIYF
TRBJ2-3 | once | - | TRBV12-3/TRBV12-4 | TGTGCCAGCTCACGACTACTCACAGATACGCAGTATTTT | CASSRLLTDTQYF
TRBJ2-7 | - | TRBD1 | TRBV9 | TGTGCCAGCAGCGCGGTTCCACAGGGGACCCCCTTCTACGAGCAGTACTTC | CASSAVPQGTPFYEQYF
TRBJ1-4 | once | - | TRBV20-1 | TGCAGTGCTAGTGGAGGAAAGGATGGTGTGGCTAATGAAAAACTGTTTTTT | CSASGGKDGVANEKLFF